This T cell receptor beta chain was sequenced for a study of CD8+CD57+ T cells in acquired aplastic anemia. Study at large: Mean yield of DNA from sorted CD4+ and CD8+ cells was roughly 3.1 ug. Study-level findings and limits: Patients and controls turned out to have more than 25 CD8+ CDR3 sequences in common.

Patients included in sequencing had previously demonstrated CD8+CD57+ cell expansion by flow cytometry. The CDR3 length is 10 residues. Trimming took 8 bases from V and 8 from J, leaving 9 bases between them. Looked up from germline, CDR1 is LNHDA and CDR2 is SQIVND (reference sequence). Concerning this clonotype: Its matching antigen is unknown.

For CDR3 and TCR beta VDJ profiling, genomic DNA was the template used. TCRdb processed the reads anew with MiXCR; each CDR3 protein has one entry. The repertoire has 150,000 to 200,000 distinct CDR3 sequences, over 40% of them found once; the top ten carry around 1.8%. Sequencing was carried out using sorted CD4+, CD8+, or CD8+CD57+ T cells (not recorded which) from PBMCs. This TCR was sampled from a human donor with aplastic anemia. The chain links TRBV19 to TRBJ1-2; weak D call: TRBD1 (5 bases). The CDR3 here is CASGTGGYTF. The CDR3 DNA reads as TGTGCCAGTGGAACAGGCGGCTACACCTTC.